By sample fraction, the clone carrying this TCR beta chain is medium-sized (0.01 to 0.1%). Assay used: immunoSEQ multiplex PCR; TCRdb lists only in-frame clones, some missing. The top ten hold more than 6.5% of the sample, which has 27,000 or so clones, 85% seen once. There are 14 residues in the CDR3. Germline CDR1 and CDR2: LGHNA and YNFKEQ. V lost 4 bases to trimming and J lost 6 bases; unmatched junction nucleotides: 8. This specimen comes from a study of cytotoxic CD8 clonotypes in ibrutinib-treated CLL. The sample consisted of PBMCs, taken after 24 months of ibrutinib treatment. The genes are TRBV4-2 and TRBJ2-7; 8 nucleotides line up with TRBD2. This TCR was sampled from a human donor with chronic lymphocytic leukemia. The CDR3 DNA is TGTGCCAGCAGCCCCGGGAGGGGGTCTCGCGAGCAGTACTTC. It translates to CASSPGRGSREQYF.